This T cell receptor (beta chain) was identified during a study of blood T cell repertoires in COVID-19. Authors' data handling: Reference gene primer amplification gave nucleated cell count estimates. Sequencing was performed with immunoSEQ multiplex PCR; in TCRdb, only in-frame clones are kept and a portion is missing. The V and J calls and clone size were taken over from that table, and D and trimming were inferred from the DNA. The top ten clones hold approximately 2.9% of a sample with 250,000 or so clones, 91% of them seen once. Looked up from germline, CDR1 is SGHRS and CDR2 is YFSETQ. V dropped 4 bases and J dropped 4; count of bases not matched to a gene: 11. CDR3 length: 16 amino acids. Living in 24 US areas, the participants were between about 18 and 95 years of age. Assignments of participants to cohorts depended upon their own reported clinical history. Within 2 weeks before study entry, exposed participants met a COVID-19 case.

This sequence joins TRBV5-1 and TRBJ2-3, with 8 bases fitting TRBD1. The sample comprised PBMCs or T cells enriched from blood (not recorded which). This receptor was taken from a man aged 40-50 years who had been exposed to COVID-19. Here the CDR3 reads CASSQLAGGAADTQYF. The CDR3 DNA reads TGCGCCAGCAGCCAACTTGCAGGGGGCGCAGCAGATACGCAGTATTTT.